The present T cell receptor beta chain was sequenced within a study of blood T cell repertoires in COVID-19. Study context: Collection of acute and convalescent COVID-19 samples took place in the United States, Italy and Spain. Nucleic acid was either cDNA or gDNA, and it came from T cells, B-cell-depleted T cells, or PBMCs.

This CDR3 contains 16 residues. V gave up 0 bases and J gave up 3 bases, with 13 bases separating them. The germline gives CDR1 SGHNT, CDR2 YYREEE (reference sequence). Profiling relied on immunoSEQ multiplex PCR, and the TCRdb table lists in-frame clones only, not all of them. The sample carries approximately 150,000 clones, 87% recorded once. Sequencing used peripheral blood. The TCR originated in a man older than 75 with acute or convalescent COVID-19. The chain combines TRBV5-4 with TRBJ2-1; weak D call: TRBD2 (6 bases). The CDR3 sequence is CASSLAAGSNYNEQFF. DNA for the CDR3: TGTGCCAGCAGCTTGGCCGCGGGATCTAACTACAATGAGCAGTTCTTC. Together with reference TRBV5-4 and TRBJ2-1, the CDR3 gives the full variable domain: ETGVTQSPTHLIKTRGQQVTLRCSSQSGHNTVSWYQQALGQGPQFIFQYYREEENGRGNFPPRFSGLQFPNYSSELNVNALELDDSALYLCASSLAAGSNYNEQFFGPGTRLTVL.